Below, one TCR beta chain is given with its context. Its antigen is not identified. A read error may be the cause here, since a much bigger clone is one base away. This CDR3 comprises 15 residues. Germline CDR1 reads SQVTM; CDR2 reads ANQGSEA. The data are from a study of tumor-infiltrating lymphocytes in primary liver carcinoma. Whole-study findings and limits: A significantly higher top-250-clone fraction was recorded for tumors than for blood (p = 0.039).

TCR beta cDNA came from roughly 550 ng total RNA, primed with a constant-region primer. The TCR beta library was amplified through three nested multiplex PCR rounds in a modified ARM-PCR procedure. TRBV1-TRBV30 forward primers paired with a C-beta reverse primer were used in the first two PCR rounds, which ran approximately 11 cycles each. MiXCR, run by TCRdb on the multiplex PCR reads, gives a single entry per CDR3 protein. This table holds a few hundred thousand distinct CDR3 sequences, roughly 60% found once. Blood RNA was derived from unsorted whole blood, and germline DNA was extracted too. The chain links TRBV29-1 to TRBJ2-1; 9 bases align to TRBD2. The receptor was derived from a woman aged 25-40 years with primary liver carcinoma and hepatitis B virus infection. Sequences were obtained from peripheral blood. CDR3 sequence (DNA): TGCAGCGTTGATGGGCTAGCGGGGAGATACAATGAGCAGTCCTTC. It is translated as CSVDGLAGRYNEQSF.